Listed below are T cell receptor beta chains from one sample, sequenced in a study of identical twins. TCRdb used MiXCR to reprocess the 5' RACE reads, holding one entry per CDR3 protein. The sample yields about 900,000 distinct CDR3 sequences, 9% to 15% seen once. These data are also associated with another study on yellow fever vaccine responses in identical twins.

Sequenced sample: PBMCs. The receptors were gathered from a woman between 18 and 30 years old in good health. Each CDR3 is given with its conserved first and last residue. A D gene is named only where the DNA matches it firmly. The size of a clone is reported for some rows only, either as once, few or many, or as a class for expanded clones.

J gene | clone size | D gene | V gene | CDR3 protein | CDR3 DNA
TRBJ1-2 | NA | NA | TRBV12-3/TRBV12-4 | CASSPDQGGYGYTF | TGTGCCAGCAGTCCCGATCAGGGCGGCTATGGCTACACCTTC
TRBJ2-5 | NA | TRBD2 | TRBV5-4 | CASRLGLGPWETQYF | TGTGCCAGCAGATTGGGACTAGGACCTTGGGAGACCCAGTACTTC
TRBJ1-2 | NA | NA | TRBV29-1 | CSVQGFYGYTF | TGCAGCGTTCAGGGATTCTATGGCTACACCTTC
TRBJ1-2 | few | NA | TRBV12-3/TRBV12-4 | CASSPTDFSPYGYTF | TGTGCCAGCAGTCCGACAGACTTCTCCCCCTATGGCTACACCTTC
TRBJ2-3 | few | NA | TRBV2 | CASSPPGSYTDTQYF | TGTGCCAGCAGCCCGCCCGGGTCCTACACAGATACGCAGTATTTT
TRBJ2-5 | NA | NA | TRBV5-1 | CASSQFQLVSQETQYF | TGCGCCAGCAGCCAATTTCAACTAGTGTCTCAAGAGACCCAGTACTTC
TRBJ2-2 | few | TRBD2 | TRBV7-3 | CASSAGLPNTGELFF | TGTGCCAGCAGCGCGGGACTACCGAACACCGGGGAGCTGTTTTTT
TRBJ2-1 | NA | TRBD1 | TRBV2 | CASGTGGIEQFF | TGTGCCAGCGGGACAGGGGGCATTGAGCAGTTCTTC
TRBJ1-6 | few | NA | TRBV28 | CASSLRGVGSPLHF | TGTGCCAGCAGTTTAAGGGGGGTAGGTTCACCCCTCCACTTT
TRBJ1-2 | NA | NA | TRBV4-1 | CASRGGGGYTF | TGCGCCAGCCGGGGGGGAGGTGGCTACACCTTC
TRBJ2-6 | few | TRBD2 | TRBV20-1 | CSARDFGGAGANVLTF | TGCAGTGCTAGAGATTTTGGGGGGGCTGGGGCCAACGTCCTGACTTTC
TRBJ1-1 | NA | TRBD1 | TRBV3-1 | CASSQDLRGRVTEAFF | TGTGCCAGCAGCCAAGATTTGAGGGGGCGGGTCACTGAAGCTTTCTTT
TRBJ2-5 | many | NA | TRBV29-1 | CSATGSGETQYF | TGCAGCGCCACAGGGAGTGGAGAGACCCAGTACTTC
TRBJ1-2 | few | NA | TRBV7-9 | CASSLGPGSGGDGYTF | TGTGCCAGCAGCTTAGGGCCCGGGTCTGGGGGAGATGGCTACACCTTC
TRBJ2-5 | few | NA | TRBV11-2 | CASSPGKRTFGETQYF | TGTGCCAGCAGCCCGGGAAAAAGGACCTTCGGAGAGACCCAGTACTTC
TRBJ2-7 | few | NA | TRBV4-2 | CASSQDPLTYEQYF | TGTGCCAGCAGCCAAGATCCTCTGACCTACGAGCAGTACTTC
TRBJ2-7 | NA | TRBD2 | TRBV5-1 | CASSLENGGTSTVRIYEQYF | TGCGCCAGCAGCTTGGAAAACGGGGGGACTAGCACGGTACGAATCTACGAGCAGTACTTC
TRBJ2-2 | NA | NA | TRBV12-5 | CASGLPPTGELFF | TGTGCTAGTGGTTTGCCCCCCACCGGGGAGCTGTTTTTT
TRBJ2-7 | few | TRBD1 | TRBV12-3/TRBV12-4 | CASSLTGLGPEQYF | TGTGCCAGCAGCCTGACAGGGCTTGGGCCCGAGCAGTACTTC
TRBJ1-4 | many | NA | TRBV6-1 | CASSEDPTANEKLFF | TGTGCCAGCAGTGAGGACCCTACGGCTAATGAAAAACTGTTTTTT
TRBJ2-3 | few | NA | TRBV7-9 | CASSIAVGSGDTDTQYF | TGTGCCAGCAGTATAGCGGTCGGGTCGGGCGACACAGATACGCAGTATTTT
TRBJ2-1 | NA | TRBD2 | TRBV4-1 | CASSHLGTTPANEQFF | TGCGCCAGCAGCCACCTCGGGACTACTCCCGCGAATGAGCAGTTCTTC
TRBJ1-1 | few | NA | TRBV5-1 | CASQKDPMASTEAFF | TGCGCCAGCCAAAAAGATCCCATGGCTTCCACTGAAGCTTTCTTT
TRBJ2-3 | many | NA | TRBV10-3 | CAISEPSSTDTQYF | TGTGCCATCAGTGAACCGTCTAGCACAGATACGCAGTATTTT
TRBJ2-3 | many | NA | TRBV7-9 | CASSPQGSSTDTQYF | TGTGCCAGCAGCCCGCAGGGGTCTAGCACAGATACGCAGTATTTT
TRBJ2-7 | NA | NA | TRBV5-1 | CASSSGLPGSTYEQYF | TGCGCCAGCAGCTCGGGACTCCCCGGGTCAACCTACGAGCAGTACTTC
TRBJ2-1 | few | TRBD2 | TRBV29-1 | CSVEVGLAGGLEQFF | TGCAGCGTTGAAGTAGGCCTAGCGGGAGGACTTGAGCAGTTCTTC
TRBJ2-4 | NA | TRBD2 | TRBV12-3/TRBV12-4 | CACSFGPPGGSTGKNIQYF | TGTGCCTGCAGTTTTGGTCCCCCGGGCGGGAGCACGGGCAAAAACATTCAGTACTTC
TRBJ1-2 | few | NA | TRBV7-9 | CASSLETIIYGYTF | TGTGCCAGCAGCTTAGAGACGATAATCTATGGCTACACCTTC